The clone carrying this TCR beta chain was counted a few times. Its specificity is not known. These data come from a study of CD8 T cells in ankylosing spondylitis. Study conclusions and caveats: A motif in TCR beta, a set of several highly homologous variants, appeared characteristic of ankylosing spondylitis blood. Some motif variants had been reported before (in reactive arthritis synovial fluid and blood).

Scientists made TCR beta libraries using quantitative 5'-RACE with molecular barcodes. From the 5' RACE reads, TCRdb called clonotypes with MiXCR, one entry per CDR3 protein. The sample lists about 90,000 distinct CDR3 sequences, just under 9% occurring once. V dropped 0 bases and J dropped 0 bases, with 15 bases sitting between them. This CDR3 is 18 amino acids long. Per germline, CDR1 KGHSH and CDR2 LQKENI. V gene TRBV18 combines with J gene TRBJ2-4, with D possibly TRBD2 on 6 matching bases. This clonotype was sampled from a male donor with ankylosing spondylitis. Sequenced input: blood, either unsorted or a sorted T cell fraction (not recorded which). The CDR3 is CASSPPVRDSLAKNIQYF. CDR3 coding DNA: TGTGCCAGCTCACCACCGGTGCGGGATTCGCTAGCCAAAAACATTCAGTACTTC.